This passage covers 30 T cell receptor beta chains from one sample sequenced in a study of T-cell memory formation after mild COVID-19. One entry per CDR3 protein results from TCRdb running MiXCR on the 5' RACE reads. Here the sample spans over 500,000 distinct CDR3 sequences, about 18% being singletons. Material: PBMCs or a T cell subset sorted from them (not recorded which). All receptors come from an adult woman who had mild COVID-19 (a few samples of this study predate the infection). Cell type and time point are not known.

The chain links TRBV2 to TRBJ2-1; D gene unclear. The CDR3 extends over 11 amino acids. The germline V gene has CDR1 SNHLY and CDR2 FYNNEI. V lost 3 bases and J 11 bases, leaving 8 bases between the germline ends. This CDR3 is CASSEVGKQFF. DNA for the CDR3: TGTGCCAGCAGTGAGGTTGGGAAGCAGTTCTTC.

The gene calls are TRBV12-3 or TRBV12-4 and TRBJ1-5, with 7 bases that match TRBD1. CDR3 length: 15 amino acids. The J segment lost 7 bases and the V segment lost 0 bases, leaving 6 bases of the junction unmatched. The CDR3 region has the DNA TGTGCCAGCAGTTTAGCGCAAGGGGGCCGACAGCCCCAGCATTTT. Encoded protein: CASSLAQGGRQPQHF.

This sequence joins TRBV20-1 and TRBJ1-1, with D possibly being TRBD1 (5 bases). Germline CDR1 and CDR2: DFQATT and SNEGSKA (reference sequence). This CDR3 has 12 residues. This CDR3 reads CSRATGDTEAFF. The CDR3 nucleotides are TGCAGCCGTGCTACGGGGGACACTGAAGCTTTCTTT.

This clonotype has just a few counts. V usage is TRBV7-9 and J usage is TRBJ1-1, with D possibly TRBD1 on 5 matching bases. The germline V gene has CDR1 SEHNR and CDR2 FQNEAQ (reference sequence). This CDR3 spans 15 amino acids. V was cut by 1 base and J by 1 base, with 10 bases left in between. CDR3: CASSLGWGPNTEAFF. The CDR3 DNA reads as TGTGCCAGCAGCTTAGGTTGGGGCCCGAACACTGAAGCTTTCTTT.

CDR3 DNA sequence: TGTGCCAGCAGCCCAGGACACTCCAACTCTGGAAACACCATATATTTT. Translation gives CASSPGHSNSGNTIYF. The rearrangement links TRBV7-9 to TRBJ1-3, with D tentatively TRBD1 (5 bases). Trimming removed 5 bases from V and 0 bases from J, with 14 bases in between. In germline, CDR1 is SEHNR, CDR2 FQNEAQ (reference sequence). The CDR3 length is 16 residues.

This clonotype was picked up a small number of times. V gene TRBV7-2 combines with J gene TRBJ1-5; perhaps TRBD1 as D (6 bases). V was clipped by 3 bases and J by 0 bases, with 12 bases between them. Germline V lookup: CDR1 SGHTA, CDR2 FQGNSA. The CDR3 has 16 residues. CDR3 amino acids: CASSFLGGGSNQPQHF. In DNA, the CDR3 is TGTGCCAGCAGCTTTTTAGGAGGGGGTAGCAATCAGCCCCAGCATTTT.

This clonotype was seen a handful of times. The CDR3 sequence is CASSYSGTRANEQYF. The CDR3 DNA is TGTGCCAGCAGTTACTCCGGGACTAGGGCGAACGAGCAGTACTTC. The chain combines TRBV6-2 or TRBV6-3 with TRBJ2-7; 8 bases align to TRBD2. This CDR3 is 15 amino acids long. J was trimmed by 5 bases and V by 0 bases; bases with no gene match: 6. Germline CDR1 MNHEY, CDR2 SVGEGT.

This sequence joins TRBV5-1 and TRBJ1-5; the D gene is possibly TRBD1 (5 bases). This CDR3 comprises 15 residues. The V gene lost 0 bases and the J gene lost 3 bases, with 10 bases spanning the gap. Germline-derived CDR1 and CDR2 are SGHRS and YFSETQ. CDR3 sequence (DNA): TGCGCCAGCAGCTTGGGAGGAGGGACCAATCAGCCCCAGCATTTT. Translation gives CASSLGGGTNQPQHF.

V and J are TRBV25-1 and TRBJ1-1; D unclear. The CDR3 spans 11 residues. Looked up from germline, CDR1 is MGHDK and CDR2 is SYGVNS. V was cut by 6 bases and J by 6 bases, with 8 bases left in between. This CDR3 reads CASRFRAEAFF. The CDR3 region has the DNA TGTGCCAGCAGGTTCCGAGCTGAAGCTTTCTTT.

A few counts support this clonotype. The chain carries TRBV4-2 and TRBJ2-3, with D perhaps matching TRBD2 (6 bases). CDR1 and CDR2 (germline): LGHNA, YNFKEQ. V was pared by 4 bases and J by 3 bases, with 11 bases between. The CDR3 covers 14 residues. The DNA of the CDR3 is TGTGCCAGCAGCCGGGGCGGGGTTACAGATACGCAGTATTTT. Amino acid sequence: CASSRGGVTDTQYF.

In this sample, this clonotype turned up a few times. V usage is TRBV10-3 and J usage is TRBJ1-4; no clear D gene. This CDR3 region has 14 residues. The V gene's germline CDR1 is ENHRY and CDR2 SYGVKD. Trimming removed 3 bases at V and 8 bases at J, with 13 bases between. CDR3: CAISDGRGGEKLFF. The DNA of the CDR3 is TGTGCCATCAGTGACGGGCGGGGAGGCGAAAAACTGTTTTTT.

This sequence joins TRBV7-9 and TRBJ2-2; tentatively, D is TRBD1 (6 bases). V shed 5 bases and J shed 4 bases, with 20 bases lying between them. The CDR3 runs 17 residues. Germline V lookup: CDR1 SEHNR, CDR2 FQNEAQ (reference sequence). As DNA, the CDR3 is TGTGCCAGCAGCCCCCGACCGACAGGTTACTTCACCGGGGAGCTGTTTTTT. Translated, it gives CASSPRPTGYFTGELFF.

In this sample, this clonotype turned up a few times. The chain is built from TRBV19 and TRBJ1-1; weak D call: TRBD1 (5 bases). Germline loops: CDR1 LNHDA, CDR2 SQIVND (reference sequence). The CDR3 is 15 amino acids. With 3 bases removed from V and 0 bases from J, the gap between germline ends came to 11 bases. Here the CDR3 reads CASSMADSLNTEAFF. In DNA form, the CDR3 reads TGTGCCAGTAGTATGGCCGACAGTTTGAACACTGAAGCTTTCTTT.

A few counts support this clonotype. Here the CDR3 DNA reads TGCGCCAGCAGTTGGGGCTCCCCGGGCACTGAAGCTTTCTTT. This translates into CASSWGSPGTEAFF. The V and J genes are TRBV5-1 and TRBJ1-1, with a possible D match to TRBD1 (5 bases). The CDR3 loop spans 14 amino acids. Trimming stripped 5 bases from V and 4 bases from J, with 15 bases between. Germline V gene sequence: CDR1 SGHRS, CDR2 YFSETQ.

CDR3 sequence (DNA): TGTGCCAGCAGCTTTTCGGGTGATACCGGGGAGCTGTTTTTT. Translating it yields CASSFSGDTGELFF. This chain uses TRBV7-2 with TRBJ2-2; D uncertain. V was shortened by 3 bases and J by 5 bases, with 10 bases between the two germline ends. The CDR3 runs 14 residues. The V gene's germline CDR1 is SGHTA and CDR2 FQGNSA.

This clonotype was observed many times. This chain joins TRBV19 and TRBJ2-2; either TRBD1 or TRBD2 may fit D (6 bases each). Trimming removed 7 bases from V and 6 bases from J, with 18 bases in between. Germline V gene sequence: CDR1 LNHDA, CDR2 SQIVND (reference sequence). The CDR3 runs to 15 residues. In DNA, the CDR3 is TGTGCCAGTACCGGGGGCCACCTGGTGTCCGGGGAGCTGTTTTTT. It codes for CASTGGHLVSGELFF.

This clonotype was detected only a few times. V usage is TRBV20-1 and J usage is TRBJ2-3, with D perhaps matching TRBD1 or TRBD2 (5 bases each). Germline V gene sequence: CDR1 DFQATT, CDR2 SNEGSKA (reference sequence). CDR3 length equals 13 residues. V was trimmed by 5 bases and J by 1 base, leaving 10 bases between them. CDR3 region: CSALWDGTDTQYF. The CDR3 nucleotides are TGCAGTGCTCTTTGGGACGGCACAGATACGCAGTATTTT.

The chain uses TRBV2 and TRBJ2-3; TRBD2 aligns across 14 bases. Per the germline V gene, CDR1 is SNHLY and CDR2 is FYNNEI. The CDR3 consists of 17 residues. Trimming cost V 8 bases and J 3 bases; bases outside gene matches: 10. The CDR3 DNA follows: TGTGCCAGCCTCCCCCGACTAGCGGGGGGGCGAACAGATACGCAGTATTTT. Its protein product is CASLPRLAGGRTDTQYF.

The sample holds a few counts of this clonotype. V is TRBV12-3 or TRBV12-4 and J is TRBJ2-7; tentative D call: TRBD1 (6 bases). This CDR3 contains 14 residues. The ends were cut back, 6 bases at V and 0 bases at J, with 12 bases in the middle. The CDR3 DNA reads as TGTGCCAGCAGGGGCGACAGGAGCTCCTACGAGCAGTACTTC. Protein: CASRGDRSSYEQYF.

This clonotype was seen only a few times. The chain carries TRBV7-9 and TRBJ2-7; 10 bases are a match to TRBD2. The CDR3 is made up of 15 amino acids. Unmatched junction bases numbered 6, after V lost 5 bases and J lost 2 bases. Germline CDR1 and CDR2: SEHNR and FQNEAQ (reference sequence). In DNA, the CDR3 is TGTGCCAGCAGCGAGGGACTAGCGTACCCCTACGAGCAGTACTTC. Translation gives CASSEGLAYPYEQYF.

The rearrangement uses TRBV30 and TRBJ1-1; no clear D gene. CDR1 is GTSNPN and CDR2 is SVGIG in the germline V gene (reference sequence). The CDR3 has 14 amino acids. Deletions cut 2 bases from V and 1 base from J, with 11 bases between. The CDR3 loop reads CAWSSRDRNTEAFF. The CDR3 DNA sequence: TGTGCCTGGAGTAGTAGAGATAGGAACACTGAAGCTTTCTTT.

CDR3 DNA sequence: TGTGCCAGCAGCGTAGGAGGGGGACTCTCCTACAATGAGCAGTTCTTC. The encoded protein is CASSVGGGLSYNEQFF. The chain combines TRBV9 with TRBJ2-1; tentatively, D is TRBD1 or TRBD2 (6 bases each). This CDR3 spans 16 amino acids. The V and J ends lost 0 bases and 0 bases respectively, with 10 bases between them. The V gene's germline CDR1 is SGDLS and CDR2 YYNGEE.

The sample holds a few counts of this clonotype. The genes are TRBV24-1 and TRBJ2-5; 7 bases match TRBD2. Per germline, CDR1 KGHDR and CDR2 SFDVKD. V was pared by 1 base and J by 1 base, with 8 bases of the junction left unmatched. The CDR3 is 17 amino acids. CDR3 residues: CATSDFKQAGVQETQYF. CDR3 sequence (DNA): TGTGCCACCAGTGATTTCAAGCAGGCGGGAGTCCAAGAGACCCAGTACTTC.

In its sample, this clonotype was seen a few times. The chain has TRBV6-5 and TRBJ2-5; 11 bases fit TRBD2. J was trimmed by 1 base and V by 6 bases; bases with no gene match: 7. CDR1 is MNHEY, CDR2 SVGAGI, per germline. The CDR3 has 16 amino acids. CDR3: CASRYGLAGPQETQYF. The DNA of the CDR3 is TGTGCCAGCAGATATGGACTAGCGGGCCCCCAAGAGACCCAGTACTTC.

The chain uses TRBV12-3 or TRBV12-4 and TRBJ2-2; TRBD2 aligns across 14 bases. V shed 7 bases, J shed 5 bases, and the junction held 12 bases outside the gene matches. This CDR3 is 18 amino acids long. CDR3 sequence (DNA): TGTGCCAGCATCCCGACTAGCGGGAGGGCCGGTAGAACCGGGGAGCTGTTTTTT. Protein product: CASIPTSGRAGRTGELFF.

The chain joins TRBV6-5 to TRBJ2-5, with D perhaps assigned TRBD1 or TRBD2 (6 bases each). CDR3 length equals 16 residues. V dropped 2 bases and J dropped 2 bases, with 15 bases sitting between them. Looked up from germline, CDR1 is MNHEY and CDR2 is SVGAGI. CDR3 loop: CASSYRRGMGQETQYF. The CDR3 nucleotides read TGTGCCAGCAGTTACCGGAGGGGGATGGGGCAAGAGACCCAGTACTTC.

The rearrangement links TRBV5-1 to TRBJ2-7; perhaps TRBD1 as D (5 bases). Trimming left V 6 bases short and J 2 bases short, with 6 bases between. The CDR3 runs to 11 residues. Germline CDR1 SGHRS, CDR2 YFSETQ. The CDR3 region is CASKGAYEQYF. CDR3 coding DNA: TGCGCCAGCAAAGGGGCCTACGAGCAGTACTTC.

This chain uses TRBV3-1 with TRBJ2-7; TRBD2 agrees at 7 bases. Germline V lookup: CDR1 LGHDT, CDR2 YNNKEL (reference sequence). The CDR3 covers 14 residues. V lost 4 bases, J lost 1 base, and 4 bases stayed unmatched. CDR3 in DNA: TGTGCCAGCAGCCCCGGGGGGAGGTCCTACGAGCAGTACTTC. It codes for CASSPGGRSYEQYF.

This clonotype showed up just a few times. The rearrangement links TRBV20-1 to TRBJ2-2; D is uncertain. Trimming removed 3 bases at V and 4 bases at J, with 9 bases between. Germline V gene sequence: CDR1 DFQATT, CDR2 SNEGSKA (reference sequence). The length of the CDR3 is 13 residues. The CDR3 DNA is TGCAGTGCTAGTAGGCAGGTCACCGGGGAGCTGTTTTTT. Amino acid sequence: CSASRQVTGELFF.

V is TRBV10-3 and J is TRBJ2-1; weak D call: TRBD2 (5 bases). With 0 bases removed from V and 8 bases from J, the gap between germline ends came to 20 bases. From germline, CDR1 is ENHRY and CDR2 SYGVKD. This CDR3 is built from 17 residues. The CDR3 protein is CAISESEQAAVGYEQFF. The CDR3 DNA sequence: TGTGCCATCAGTGAGTCGGAACAAGCGGCGGTAGGCTATGAGCAGTTCTTC.